Following are 9 T cell receptor beta chains from one sample sequenced in a study of T cells expressing NK-cell markers. TCRdb re-analyzed the 5' RACE reads; it lists each CDR3 protein once, without DNA. Its table lists 150,000 or so distinct CDR3 sequences. Sequencing used blood T cells: a sorted CD56 or NKG2C T cell subset, CD4+ or CD8+ T cells, or bulk PBMC T cells (not recorded which). Source of these receptors: a woman between 18 and 70 years old in good health.

The chain combines TRBV6-2 or TRBV6-3 with TRBJ1-4; TCRdb names TRBD1, which stays unverified in the absence of DNA. The CDR3 has 15 residues. Per the germline V gene, CDR1 is MNHEY and CDR2 is SVGEGT. The CDR3 loop reads CASSYSWTGREKLFF.

The rearrangement uses TRBV3-1 and TRBJ2-2; as DNA is missing, the TRBD2 call by TCRdb cannot be tested. The CDR3 covers 15 residues. The germline gives CDR1 LGHDT, CDR2 YNNKEL (reference sequence). This CDR3 is CASSQDGGGPGELFF. Looking up the rest from reference TRBV3-1 and TRBJ2-2 gives the full variable domain: DTAVSQTPKYLVTQMGNDKSIKCEQNLGHDTMYWYKQDSKKFLKIMFSYNNKELIINETVPNRFSPKSPDKAHLNLHINSLELGDSAVYFCASSQDGGGPGELFFGEGSRLTVL.

The chain combines TRBV24-1 with TRBJ2-1; TCRdb indicates TRBD2, and absent DNA this call remains unverified. CDR1 is KGHDR and CDR2 is SFDVKD in the germline V gene. The CDR3 runs 14 residues. CDR3 in amino acids: CATSEAGGPSEQFF.

The chain combines TRBV12-3 or TRBV12-4 with TRBJ2-5; checking the TCRdb D call of TRBD1 is not possible without DNA. The CDR3 extends over 15 amino acids. CDR3 protein: CASSTAPRGRETQYF.

The chain employs TRBV20-1 and TRBJ1-3; TCRdb's D call of TRBD1 is untestable without DNA. This CDR3 has 13 residues. CDR1 DFQATT and CDR2 SNEGSKA come from the germline V gene (reference sequence). CDR3 sequence reads: CSAATGTGNTIYF.

The rearrangement links TRBV7-9 to TRBJ1-2; TCRdb designates TRBD1, a call that cannot be tested without DNA. The CDR3 extends over 15 amino acids. The V gene's germline CDR1 is SEHNR and CDR2 FQNEAQ (reference sequence). The CDR3 loop is CASSNPDRAGYGYTF.

The chain combines TRBV7-8 with TRBJ2-7; TCRdb lists TRBD2, though no DNA is available to test this call. Germline V gene data show CDR1 as SGHVS and CDR2 as FQNEAQ. There are 14 residues in the CDR3. The CDR3 protein is CASSQTEGNYEQYF.

This chain connects TRBV3-1 to TRBJ2-3. The CDR3 totals 17 residues. From germline, CDR1 is LGHDT and CDR2 YNNKEL (reference sequence). This chain's CDR3 is CASSLGGRKGGTDTQYF.

The chain carries TRBV5-1 and TRBJ2-1; TCRdb calls TRBD1, which cannot be checked without DNA. This CDR3 is 15 amino acids long. The germline V gene has CDR1 SGHRS and CDR2 YFSETQ. CDR3 residues: CASSHVDRTYNEQFF.